A selection of T cell receptor beta chains follows, all from one sample in a study of spatial heterogeneity in lung cancer. Each CDR3 protein gets one entry after TCRdb re-called the 5' RACE reads with MiXCR. Of 36,000 or so distinct CDR3 sequences in the sample, 5.2% were seen once. The sequencing used PBMCs, collected at surgery. These receptors came from a female donor with early-stage non-small cell lung cancer. The CDR3 runs from the conserved cysteine through the conserved F or W. D genes are given only for firm matches. Rows may omit the clone size; those that give it use once, few, many or a size class.

J gene	V gene	D gene	clone size	CDR3 DNA	CDR3 protein
TRBJ1-1	TRBV4-1	.	many	TGCGCCAGCAGCCAAGATCTGGGGGGATATAACACTGAAGCTTTCTTT	CASSQDLGGYNTEAFF
TRBJ2-2	TRBV19	.	few	TGTGCCAGTAGTATATGGGCAGGGTCGGGCACCGGGGAGCTGTTTTTT	CASSIWAGSGTGELFF
TRBJ2-7	TRBV21-1	.	many	TGTGCCAGCAGCAAAGGGCGGTTGAGGGCGCCCAAGACCTACGAGCAGTACTTC	CASSKGRLRAPKTYEQYF
TRBJ2-3	TRBV20-1	TRBD1	many	TGCAGTGCCAGGCCGGGACAGGGGACAGATACGCAGTATTTT	CSARPGQGTDTQYF
TRBJ2-3	TRBV5-1	.	many	TGCGCCAGCAGCCGGTCTTACCAAGGGAGCACAGATACGCAGTATTTT	CASSRSYQGSTDTQYF
TRBJ2-5	TRBV20-1	.	.	TGCAGTGCTAACAGGGATTGGGAGACCCAGTACTTC	CSANRDWETQYF
TRBJ2-6	TRBV20-1	TRBD1	.	TGCAGTGCTAGAGATCGAGGACAGGGGTCGACGTCTGGGGCCAACGTCCTGACTTTC	CSARDRGQGSTSGANVLTF
TRBJ2-7	TRBV29-1	.	.	TGCAGCGTCTGGCAGGGCGAGCAGTACTTC	CSVWQGEQYF
TRBJ2-3	TRBV6-6	TRBD2	many	TGTGCCAGCCGTCGGGGGGGCAGCACAGATACGCAGTATTTT	CASRRGGSTDTQYF
TRBJ2-5	TRBV20-1	.	many	TGCAGTGCTAGAGGCCGATTAACAAGGGAGACCCAGTACTTC	CSARGRLTRETQYF
TRBJ1-6	TRBV12-3/TRBV12-4	.	many	TGTGCCAGCAGTTTTGGTCAGGGGTATAATTCACCCCTCCACTTT	CASSFGQGYNSPLHF
TRBJ2-3	TRBV7-9	.	many	TGTGCCAGCAGCTTAAGGGCAGATACGCAGTATTTT	CASSLRADTQYF
TRBJ1-2	TRBV5-6	TRBD1	many	TGTGCCAGCAGGCAACAGGGGGTCTATGGCTACACCTTC	CASRQQGVYGYTF
TRBJ2-5	TRBV24-1	.	many	TGTGCCACCAGTGATTTCACAAGGGGCCTACAAGAGACCCAGTACTTC	CATSDFTRGLQETQYF
TRBJ1-1	TRBV3-1	.	few	TGTGCCAGCAGCCACCTTGACAGAGACACTGAAGCTTTCTTT	CASSHLDRDTEAFF
TRBJ2-7	TRBV5-1	.	.	TGCGCCAGCAGGACGCACAACGGAAGGTACTACGAGCAGTACTTC	CASRTHNGRYYEQYF
TRBJ2-7	TRBV20-1	.	many	TGCAGTGCTCGGACAGGAGGGGCCTACGAGCAGTACTTC	CSARTGGAYEQYF
TRBJ2-3	TRBV10-3	.	many	TGTGCCATCAGTGGGCCGATGACAGATACGCAGTATTTT	CAISGPMTDTQYF
TRBJ1-1	TRBV6-5	.	.	TGTGCCAGCAGTTACCACGGTTTCGGGTACACTGAAGCTTTCTTT	CASSYHGFGYTEAFF
TRBJ2-3	TRBV27	TRBD2	many	TGTGCCAGCAGCCGACCGGGACTAGCGGGCCAAACAGATACGCAGTATTTT	CASSRPGLAGQTDTQYF
TRBJ1-5	TRBV7-9	.	few	TGTGCCAGCGGCATTGGGGCTCAGCCCCAGCATTTT	CASGIGAQPQHF
TRBJ1-1	TRBV11-2	.	few	TGTGCCAGCAGCTTAGCGATCGGAGGGACTGAAGCTTTCTTT	CASSLAIGGTEAFF
TRBJ1-5	TRBV28	TRBD1	.	TGTGCCAGTGGGACAGGGGAATATCAGCCCCAGCATTTT	CASGTGEYQPQHF
TRBJ1-1	TRBV20-1	.	many	TGCAGTGCTAGAGATTTTAAGGAAGGGGCATTGAACACTGAAGCTTTCTTT	CSARDFKEGALNTEAFF
TRBJ2-5	TRBV20-1	TRBD2	many	TGCAGTGCTAGGCTCCGACTAGCGGATTCCCAAGAGACCCAGTACTTC	CSARLRLADSQETQYF
TRBJ2-3	TRBV9	TRBD2	many	TGTGCCAGCAGCGGACTAGCGGGGAGCACAGATACGCAGTATTTT	CASSGLAGSTDTQYF
TRBJ2-7	TRBV12-3/TRBV12-4	.	many	TGTGCCAGCAGTTTCCAGCCGACCTACGAGCAGTACTTC	CASSFQPTYEQYF
TRBJ1-5	TRBV3-1	.	many	TGTGCCAGCAGCCAAGACATCATCCAGCCCCAGCATTTT	CASSQDIIQPQHF
TRBJ2-5	TRBV10-3	.	few	TGTGCCATCAGTGAGCGGGGGTTCGGGGAGACCCAGTACTTC	CAISERGFGETQYF
TRBJ2-1	TRBV5-4	TRBD2	many	TGTGCCAGCAGCTTGGGGACTAGCGGTTTCAATGAGCAGTTCTTC	CASSLGTSGFNEQFF
TRBJ2-2	TRBV20-1	TRBD2	.	TGCAGTGCTAGGTCTAGCGGGGGAACCGGGGAGCTGTTTTTT	CSARSSGGTGELFF
TRBJ1-1	TRBV30	.	few	TGTGCCTGGAGTTCTGAGATGAACACTGAAGCTTTCTTT	CAWSSEMNTEAFF
TRBJ2-5	TRBV28	.	many	TGTGCCAGCGGGACGGTTCAAGAGACCCAGTACTTC	CASGTVQETQYF
TRBJ2-7	TRBV7-2	.	many	TGTGCCAGCAGCTTAAGGTTCTCCTACGAGCAGTACTTC	CASSLRFSYEQYF
TRBJ1-1	TRBV7-8	.	many	TGTGCCAGCAGCTTCATAGGGGTGAGCACTGAAGCTTTCTTT	CASSFIGVSTEAFF
TRBJ1-1	TRBV6-1	.	many	TGTGCCAGCAGTGAAGGAGAGGCCGGGGCGACTGAAGCTTTCTTT	CASSEGEAGATEAFF
TRBJ1-1	TRBV20-1	.	many	TGCAGTGCTAGTTCGTACCGCAAGAACACTGAAGCTTTCTTT	CSASSYRKNTEAFF
TRBJ2-3	TRBV5-1	.	few	TGCGCCAGCAGCCTCCAGCCACGAACAGATACGCAGTATTTT	CASSLQPRTDTQYF
TRBJ2-1	TRBV3-1	.	many	TGTGCCAGCAGCCTCGGGAGATCCAATGAGCAGTTCTTC	CASSLGRSNEQFF
TRBJ1-5	TRBV20-1	.	few	TGCAGTGCTAGAACTGGACAGCCTTATAGCAATCAGCCCCAGCATTTT	CSARTGQPYSNQPQHF